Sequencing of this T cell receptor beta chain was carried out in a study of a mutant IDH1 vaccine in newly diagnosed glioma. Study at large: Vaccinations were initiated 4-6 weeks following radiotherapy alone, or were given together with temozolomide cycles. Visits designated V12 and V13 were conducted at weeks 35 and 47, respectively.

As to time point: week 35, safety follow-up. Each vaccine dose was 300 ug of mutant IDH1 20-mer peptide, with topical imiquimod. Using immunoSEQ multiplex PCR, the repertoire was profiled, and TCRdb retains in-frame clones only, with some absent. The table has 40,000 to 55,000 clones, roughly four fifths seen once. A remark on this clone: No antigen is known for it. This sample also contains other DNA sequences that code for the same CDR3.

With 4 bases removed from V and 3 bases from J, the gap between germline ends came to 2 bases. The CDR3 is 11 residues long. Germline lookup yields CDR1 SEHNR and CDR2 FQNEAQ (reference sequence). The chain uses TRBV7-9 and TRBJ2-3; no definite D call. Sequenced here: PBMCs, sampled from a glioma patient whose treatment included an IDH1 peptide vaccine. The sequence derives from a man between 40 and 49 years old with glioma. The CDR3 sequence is CASSSTDTQYF. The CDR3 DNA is TGTGCCAGCAGCTCTACAGATACGCAGTATTTT.